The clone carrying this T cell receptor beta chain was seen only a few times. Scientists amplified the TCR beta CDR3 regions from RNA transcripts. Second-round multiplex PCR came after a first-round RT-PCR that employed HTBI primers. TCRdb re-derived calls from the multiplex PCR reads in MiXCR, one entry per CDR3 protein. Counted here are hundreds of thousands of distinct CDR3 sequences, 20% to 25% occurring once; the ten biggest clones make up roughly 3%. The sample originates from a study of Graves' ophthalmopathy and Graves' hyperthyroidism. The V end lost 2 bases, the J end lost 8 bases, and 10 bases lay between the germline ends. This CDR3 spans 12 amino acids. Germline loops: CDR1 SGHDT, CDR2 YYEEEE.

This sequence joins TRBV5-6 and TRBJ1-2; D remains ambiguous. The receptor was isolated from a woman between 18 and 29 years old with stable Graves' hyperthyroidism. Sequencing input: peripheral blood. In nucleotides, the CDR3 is TGTGCCAGCAGCTTCCAGGACGGAGGCTACACCTTC. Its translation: CASSFQDGGYTF.